Reported below is one TCR beta chain. The antigen it binds to is not known. It has no much larger one-base neighbor in the sample; base qualities were not kept. TCR CDR3 regions were amplified from genomic DNA by multiplex PCR using the deep immunoSEQ assay. Extracted genomic DNA from each cell subset was spread evenly across all wells of several immunoSEQ 96-well plates, with each plate serving as a replicate. Each replicate PCR for sorted subsets received roughly 200 ng genomic DNA, equal to 30,000 or so T cell genomes. Purified libraries were measured with a Qubit 3.0 fluorometer, size-checked on a Bioanalyzer 2100, and measured again with the KAPA Library Quantification kit. Every immunoSEQ 96-well plate was sequenced on a separate single-read 150-cycle Illumina NextSeq 550 flow cell. Regarding the original processing steps: Because only junctional sequences without quality scores were contained in the immunoSEQ output, filtering matching that applied to full-length reads could not be performed. To assign V/J genes and CDR3, sequences were annotated using PyIR, a Python wrapper for IgBLAST v1.9, with IMGT germline references. Reads were removed for weak V/J assignments (E-value above 1e-6), missing CDR3, stop codons, out-of-frame junctions, or ambiguous translated residues. V3J clonotypes were defined as sequences sharing the same inferred V gene, J gene, and CDR3 amino acid sequence. To compute the percentage overlap between repertoires, the number of shared unique clonotypes was divided by the size of the smaller repertoire. Three approaches were used to assess repertoire richness: RTK rarefaction, the Chao1 estimator, and Recon v2.1 estimates of unobserved clonotypes. Generation probabilities were computed with OLGA for all TCRbeta clonotypes obtained by the gDNA method from a few donors. TCRdb carries this immuneACCESS record with in-frame sequences only. Its versions omit some clonotypes, under half of them owing to an unresolved V gene in the studies checked, with the rest unexplained. V, J and clone size derive from that table, while D and trimming were established from the DNA sequence. Recorded for this sample are roughly 400,000 clones; 90% to 97% of them occurred a single time. The ten largest make up about 0.32% of the sample.

CDR1 and CDR2 were assigned from the germline V gene as SGHVS and FQNEAQ. There are 15 amino acids in the CDR3, from cysteine to phenylalanine inclusive. CDR3 DNA only is kept here, 45 bases in frame from base 1. Trimming accounts for 0 bases at V and 3 bases at J, while the number of junction bases matched to no gene is 4. The data belong to a study of shared clonotypes between healthy human individuals (dated by TCRdb to about 2020). With respect to the entire study: The cohort comprised a couple of women and three men aged 18 to 49 years. To increase sequencing depth and limit assay-specific biases, different laboratories used diverse techniques to prepare libraries and sequence TCR repertoires. Each donor's leukapheresis produced roughly between roughly 0.94 and 9.5 billion PBMCs. To estimate repertoire size and how much clonotypes are shared between individuals, the study performed deep sequencing of blood TCR repertoires from a handful of healthy adults. For each donor, CD4 naive and CD4 memory were each run on three plates, CD8 naive on two plates, and CD8 memory on one plate.

The donors were healthy, HIV-negative adults who had no recently reported acute infections or vaccinations. Every donor was a Caucasian adult living in Nashville, Tennessee, USA. CD8 memory samples consisted of magnetically selected CD45RO+ cells combined with CCR7-negative CD45RA+ effector memory (TemRA) cells. Blood was obtained by leukapheresis, after which PBMCs were separated by Ficoll-Histopaque density gradient centrifugation and cryopreserved in liquid nitrogen vapor phase. Purity and quantity of every magnetically sorted T cell population were checked by analytical flow cytometry. Each sorted fraction had its genomic DNA isolated and then quantified by UV absorbance on a Nanodrop 2000c. The research as a whole found: The genetic and exposure-history diversity represented was limited by the small number of donors. Pairwise subsampling indicated that sequencing depth was expected to affect the degree of clonotype sharing among donors. Sampling was restricted to blood, and TCR repertoires in tissues likely differ from the TCR repertoires found in blood. Sharing across a few donors was observed for approximately 5% of naive CD4, around 3.5% of naive CD8, about 2.3% of memory CD4, and over 0.3% of memory CD8 clonotypes. Even with the large sequencing depth, rarefaction of the sorted-subset datasets indicated that sequencing was incomplete. Estimated clonotype richness was generally larger for naive than for memory subsets. Higher generation probabilities were observed for clonotypes shared by all four sorted-subset donors than for non-shared clonotypes.

Sequencing was performed on memory CD8+ T cells sorted from blood. Per the publication, the cell subset or site label means: CD45RO+ cells pooled with CCR7-negative TemRA cells. The clonotype was recovered from a young man in good health. The chain couples TRBV7-8 to TRBJ1-2; the junction holds 7 bases that match TRBD1. The CDR3 region has the sequence CASSLAWDRHYGYTF. The nucleotides read TGTGCCAGCAGCTTAGCGTGGGACAGACACTATGGCTACACCTTC.